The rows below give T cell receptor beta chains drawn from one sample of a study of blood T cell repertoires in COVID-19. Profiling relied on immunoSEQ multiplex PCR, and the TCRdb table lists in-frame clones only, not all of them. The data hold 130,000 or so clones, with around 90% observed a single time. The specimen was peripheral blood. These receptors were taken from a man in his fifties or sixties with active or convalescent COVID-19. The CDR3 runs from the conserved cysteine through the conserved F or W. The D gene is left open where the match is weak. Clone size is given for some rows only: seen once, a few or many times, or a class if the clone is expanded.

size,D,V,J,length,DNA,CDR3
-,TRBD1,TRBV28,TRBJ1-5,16,TGTGCCAGCAAAGGGTCGGAAGGGGGCGGGAATCAGCCCCAGCATTTT,CASKGSEGGGNQPQHF
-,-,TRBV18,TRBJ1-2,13,TGTGCCAGCTCACCGACAGAGAACTATGGCTACACCTTC,CASSPTENYGYTF
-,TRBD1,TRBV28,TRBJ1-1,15,TGTGCCAGCAGGCAGGACAGGCTCATGAACACTGAAGCTTTCTTT,CASRQDRLMNTEAFF
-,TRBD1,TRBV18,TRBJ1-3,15,TGTGCCAGCTCACCCGGGACAGGGGCTGGAAACACCATATATTTT,CASSPGTGAGNTIYF
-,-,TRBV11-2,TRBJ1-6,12,TGTGCCAGCAGCCACTCTAATTCACCCCTCCACTTT,CASSHSNSPLHF
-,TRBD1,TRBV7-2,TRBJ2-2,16,TGTGCCAGCAGCTTAGTAATTGGACAGGCAAGCGGGGAGCTGTTTTTT,CASSLVIGQASGELFF
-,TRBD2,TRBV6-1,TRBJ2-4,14,TGTGCCAGCAGTGAGCGGGGGGCCAAAAACATTCAGTACTTC,CASSERGAKNIQYF
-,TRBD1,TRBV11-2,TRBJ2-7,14,TGTGCCAGCAGTGCCGGGACAGGGGGTGGAGAGCAGTACTTC,CASSAGTGGGEQYF
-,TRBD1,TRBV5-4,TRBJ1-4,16,TGTGCCAGCAGCTTACGACAGGGGACAACTAATGAAAAACTGTTTTTT,CASSLRQGTTNEKLFF
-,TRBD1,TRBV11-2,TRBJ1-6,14,TGTGCCAGCAGCTCCGGGACAGTGCAATCACCCCTCCACTTT,CASSSGTVQSPLHF
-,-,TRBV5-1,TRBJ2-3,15,TGCGCCAGCAGCTTTGGGCGAGCAAACACAGATACGCAGTATTTT,CASSFGRANTDTQYF
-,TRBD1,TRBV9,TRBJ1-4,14,TGTGCCAGCAGCGAAACAGGGGTAAATGAAAAACTGTTTTTT,CASSETGVNEKLFF
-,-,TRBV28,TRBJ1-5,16,TGTGCCAGCAGTTTAGAGGGCCTACCCAGGGGTCAGCCCCAGCATTTT,CASSLEGLPRGQPQHF
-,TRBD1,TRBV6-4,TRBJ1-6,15,TGTGCCAGCAGTGACTCCGGGACAGCTAATTCACCCCTCCACTTT,CASSDSGTANSPLHF
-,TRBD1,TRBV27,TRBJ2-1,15,TGTGCCAGCAGGCTGACAGGGTTGGACTACAATGAGCAGTTCTTC,CASRLTGLDYNEQFF
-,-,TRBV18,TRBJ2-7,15,TGTGCCAGCTCACCACCAGGGACACAGGTCGGCGAGCAGTACTTC,CASSPPGTQVGEQYF
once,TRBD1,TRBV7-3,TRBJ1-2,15,TGTGCCAGCAGCGCCGACGGGACAGGGGACTATGGCTACACCTTC,CASSADGTGDYGYTF
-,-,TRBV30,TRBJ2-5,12,TGTGCCTGGAGTATGACAGGCAAGACCCAGTACTTC,CAWSMTGKTQYF
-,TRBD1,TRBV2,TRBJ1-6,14,TGTGCCAGCAGTGAACACAGGGGTGATTCACCCCTCCACTTT,CASSEHRGDSPLHF
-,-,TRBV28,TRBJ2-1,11,TGTGCCAGCCAGAGACCGGGTGAGCAGTTCTTC,CASQRPGEQFF
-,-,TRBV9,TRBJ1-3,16,TGTGCCAGCAGCGTCGGACGGACAAGCTCTGGAAACACCATATATTTT,CASSVGRTSSGNTIYF
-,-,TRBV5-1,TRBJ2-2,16,TGCGCCAGCAGCTTGACAGGGACGGGGAACACCGGGGAGCTGTTTTTT,CASSLTGTGNTGELFF
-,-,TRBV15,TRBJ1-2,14,TGTGCCACCAGCCCCCGCGGGGGCGCTTATGGCTACACCTTC,CATSPRGGAYGYTF
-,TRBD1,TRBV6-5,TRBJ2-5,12,TGTGCCAGCCGGGACAGGGTTAAGACCCAGTACTTC,CASRDRVKTQYF
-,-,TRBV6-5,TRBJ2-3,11,TGTGCCAGCAGGGCCGTTAGCACGCAGTATTTT,CASRAVSTQYF
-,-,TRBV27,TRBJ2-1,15,TGTGCCAGCAGTTTCCGCGGGACTTCCTACAATGAGCAGTTCTTC,CASSFRGTSYNEQFF
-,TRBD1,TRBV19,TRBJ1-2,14,TGTGCCAGTAGTAAAGGACAGGCGAGCTATGGCTACACCTTC,CASSKGQASYGYTF
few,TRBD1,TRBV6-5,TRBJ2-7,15,TGTGCCAGCAGTATAATTCGGACAGGTTCCCACGAGCAGTACTTC,CASSIIRTGSHEQYF